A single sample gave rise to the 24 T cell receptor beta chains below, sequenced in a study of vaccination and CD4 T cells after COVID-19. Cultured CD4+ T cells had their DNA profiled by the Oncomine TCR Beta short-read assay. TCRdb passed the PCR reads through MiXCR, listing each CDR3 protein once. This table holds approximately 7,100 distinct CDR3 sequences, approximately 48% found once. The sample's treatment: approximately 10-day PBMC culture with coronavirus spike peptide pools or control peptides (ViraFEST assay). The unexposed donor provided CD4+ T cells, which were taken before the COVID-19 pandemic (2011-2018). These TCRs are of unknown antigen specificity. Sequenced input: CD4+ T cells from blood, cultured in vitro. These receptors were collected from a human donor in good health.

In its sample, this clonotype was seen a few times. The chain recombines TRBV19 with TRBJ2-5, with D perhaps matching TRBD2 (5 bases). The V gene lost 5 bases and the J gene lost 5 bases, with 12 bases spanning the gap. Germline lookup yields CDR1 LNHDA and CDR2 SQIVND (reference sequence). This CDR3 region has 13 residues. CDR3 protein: CASSAGVWETQYF. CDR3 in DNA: TGTGCCAGTAGTGCCGGGGTGTGGGAGACCCAGTACTTC.

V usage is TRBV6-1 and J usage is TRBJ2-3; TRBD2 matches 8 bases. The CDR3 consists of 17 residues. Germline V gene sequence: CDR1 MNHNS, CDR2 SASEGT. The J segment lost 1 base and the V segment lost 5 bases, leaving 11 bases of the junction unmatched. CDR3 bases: TGTGCCAGCAGTACCCCACCGGGTAGCGGGGGCACAGATACGCAGTATTTT. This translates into CASSTPPGSGGTDTQYF.

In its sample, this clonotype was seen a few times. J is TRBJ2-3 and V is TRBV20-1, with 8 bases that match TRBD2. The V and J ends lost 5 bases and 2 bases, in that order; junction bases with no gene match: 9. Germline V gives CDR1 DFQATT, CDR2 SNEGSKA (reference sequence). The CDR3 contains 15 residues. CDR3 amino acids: CSAPGGSGITDTQYF. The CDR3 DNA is TGCAGTGCTCCGGGGGGTAGCGGGATCACAGATACGCAGTATTTT.

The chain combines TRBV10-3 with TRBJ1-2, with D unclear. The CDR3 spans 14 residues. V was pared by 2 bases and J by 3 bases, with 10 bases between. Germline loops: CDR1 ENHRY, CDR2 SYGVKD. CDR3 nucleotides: TGTGCCATCAGTGAGAAAGCGGGCGACTATGGCTACACCTTC. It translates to CAISEKAGDYGYTF.

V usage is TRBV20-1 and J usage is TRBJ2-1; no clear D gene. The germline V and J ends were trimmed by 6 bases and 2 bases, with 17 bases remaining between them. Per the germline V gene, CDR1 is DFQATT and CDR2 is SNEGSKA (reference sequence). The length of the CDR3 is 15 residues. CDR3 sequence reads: CSATNRESPYNEQFF. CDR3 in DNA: TGCAGTGCCACGAATAGAGAATCCCCCTACAATGAGCAGTTCTTC.

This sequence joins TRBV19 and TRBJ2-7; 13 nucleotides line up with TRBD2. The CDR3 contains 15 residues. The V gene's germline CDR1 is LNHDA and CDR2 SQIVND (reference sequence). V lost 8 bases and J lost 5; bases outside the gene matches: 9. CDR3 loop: CASSETSGRAHEQYF. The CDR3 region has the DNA TGTGCCAGTTCAGAAACTAGCGGGAGGGCCCACGAGCAGTACTTC.

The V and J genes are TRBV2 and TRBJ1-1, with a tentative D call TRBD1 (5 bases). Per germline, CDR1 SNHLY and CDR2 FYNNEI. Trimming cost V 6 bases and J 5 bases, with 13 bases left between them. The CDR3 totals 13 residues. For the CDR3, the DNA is TGTGCCAGCAGGGGGACCTGGAGGACTGAAGCTTTCTTT. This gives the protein CASRGTWRTEAFF.

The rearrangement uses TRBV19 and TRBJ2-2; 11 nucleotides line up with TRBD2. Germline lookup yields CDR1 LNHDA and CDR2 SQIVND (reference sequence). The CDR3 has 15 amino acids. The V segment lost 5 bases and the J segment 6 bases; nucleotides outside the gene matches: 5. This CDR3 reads CASSGKLAGAGELFF. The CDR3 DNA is TGTGCCAGTAGTGGCAAACTAGCGGGAGCCGGGGAGCTGTTTTTT.

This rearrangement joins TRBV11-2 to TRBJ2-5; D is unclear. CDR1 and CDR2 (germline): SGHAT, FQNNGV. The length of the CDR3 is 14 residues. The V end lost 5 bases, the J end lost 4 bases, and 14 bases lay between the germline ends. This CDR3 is CASSHYTAGETQYF. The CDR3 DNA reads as TGTGCCAGCAGCCATTACACGGCAGGAGAGACCCAGTACTTC.

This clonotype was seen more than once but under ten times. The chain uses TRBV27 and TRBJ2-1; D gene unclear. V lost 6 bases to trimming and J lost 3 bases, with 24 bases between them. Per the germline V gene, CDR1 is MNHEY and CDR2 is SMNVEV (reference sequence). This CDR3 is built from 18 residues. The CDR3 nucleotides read TGTGCCAGCAGCCCCCTGAAGGCTGATAAAATCCGCTACAATGAGCAGTTCTTC. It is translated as CASSPLKADKIRYNEQFF.

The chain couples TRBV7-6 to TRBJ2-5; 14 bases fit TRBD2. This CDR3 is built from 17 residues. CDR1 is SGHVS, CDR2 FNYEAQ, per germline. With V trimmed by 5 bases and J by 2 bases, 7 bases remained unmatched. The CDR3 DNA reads TGTGCCAGCAGCCGAGCCGGGACTAGCGGGAGACAAGAGACCCAGTACTTC. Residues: CASSRAGTSGRQETQYF.

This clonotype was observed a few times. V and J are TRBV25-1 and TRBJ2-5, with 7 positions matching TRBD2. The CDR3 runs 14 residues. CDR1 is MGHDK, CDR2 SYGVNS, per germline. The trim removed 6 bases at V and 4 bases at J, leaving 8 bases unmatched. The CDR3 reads CASSDGLVGETQYF. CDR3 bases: TGTGCCAGCAGCGATGGACTAGTAGGAGAGACCCAGTACTTC.

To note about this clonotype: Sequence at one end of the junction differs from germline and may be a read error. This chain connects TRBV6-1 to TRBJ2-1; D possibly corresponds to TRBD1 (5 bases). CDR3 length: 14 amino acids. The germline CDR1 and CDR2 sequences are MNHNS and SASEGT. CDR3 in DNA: TGTGCCGGCAGACAGTCCCGCTCCTACAATGAGCAGTTCTTC. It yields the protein CAGRQSRSYNEQFF.

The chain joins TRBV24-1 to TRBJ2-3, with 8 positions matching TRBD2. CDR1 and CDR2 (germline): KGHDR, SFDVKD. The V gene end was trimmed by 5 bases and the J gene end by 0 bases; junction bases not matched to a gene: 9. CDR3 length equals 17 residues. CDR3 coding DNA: TGTGCCACCAGTGTCCTGGTAGCGGGGCTAAGCACAGATACGCAGTATTTT. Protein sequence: CATSVLVAGLSTDTQYF.

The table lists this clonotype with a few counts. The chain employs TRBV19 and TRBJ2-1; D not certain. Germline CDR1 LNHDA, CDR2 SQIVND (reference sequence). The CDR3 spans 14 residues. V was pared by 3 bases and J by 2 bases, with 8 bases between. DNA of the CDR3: TGTGCCAGTAGTATGGCCCCTACCTACAATGAGCAGTTCTTC. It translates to CASSMAPTYNEQFF.

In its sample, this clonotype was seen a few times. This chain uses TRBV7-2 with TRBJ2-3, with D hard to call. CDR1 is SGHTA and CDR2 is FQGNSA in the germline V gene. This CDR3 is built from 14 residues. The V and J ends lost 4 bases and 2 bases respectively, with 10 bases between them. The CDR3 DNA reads TGTGCCAGCAGCTCCTTCGGGTCCACAGATACGCAGTATTTT. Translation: CASSSFGSTDTQYF.

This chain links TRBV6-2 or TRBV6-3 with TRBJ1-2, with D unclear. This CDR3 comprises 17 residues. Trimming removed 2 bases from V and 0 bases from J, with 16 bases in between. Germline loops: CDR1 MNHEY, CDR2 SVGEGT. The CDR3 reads CASSYPLWGLTNYGYTF. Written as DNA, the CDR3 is TGTGCCAGCAGTTACCCACTCTGGGGTCTAACTAACTATGGCTACACCTTC.

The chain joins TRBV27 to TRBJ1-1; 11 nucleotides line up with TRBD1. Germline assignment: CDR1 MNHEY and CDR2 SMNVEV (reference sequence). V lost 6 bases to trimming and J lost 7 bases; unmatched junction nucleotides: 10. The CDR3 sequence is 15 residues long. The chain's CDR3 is CASSPLGQGVLEAFF. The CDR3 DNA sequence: TGTGCCAGCAGCCCCCTGGGACAGGGGGTTCTTGAAGCTTTCTTT.

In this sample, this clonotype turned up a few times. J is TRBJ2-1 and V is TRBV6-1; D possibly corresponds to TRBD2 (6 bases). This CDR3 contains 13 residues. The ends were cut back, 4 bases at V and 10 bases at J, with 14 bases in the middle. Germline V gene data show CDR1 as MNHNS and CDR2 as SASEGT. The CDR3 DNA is TGTGCCAGCAGTGGGGACTCCTTCAGAGAGCAGTTCTTC. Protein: CASSGDSFREQFF.

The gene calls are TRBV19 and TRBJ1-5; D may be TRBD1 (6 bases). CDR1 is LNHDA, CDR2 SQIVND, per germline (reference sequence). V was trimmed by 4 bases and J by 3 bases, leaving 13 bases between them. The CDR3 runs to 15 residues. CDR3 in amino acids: CASSTNRDPNQPQHF. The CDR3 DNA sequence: TGTGCCAGTAGTACTAACAGGGATCCCAATCAGCCCCAGCATTTT.

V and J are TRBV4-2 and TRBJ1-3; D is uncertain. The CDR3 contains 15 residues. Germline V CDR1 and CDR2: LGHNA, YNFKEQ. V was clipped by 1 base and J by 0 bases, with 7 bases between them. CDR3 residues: CASSQGAGSGNTIYF. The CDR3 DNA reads TGTGCCAGCAGCCAAGGTGCGGGCTCTGGAAACACCATATATTTT.

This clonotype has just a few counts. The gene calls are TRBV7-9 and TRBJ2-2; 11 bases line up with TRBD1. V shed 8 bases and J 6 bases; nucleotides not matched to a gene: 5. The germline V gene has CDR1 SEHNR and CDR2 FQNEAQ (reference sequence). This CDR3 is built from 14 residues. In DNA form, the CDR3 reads TGTGCCAGCGTACCGGGACAGGGGGCCGGGGAGCTGTTTTTT. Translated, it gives CASVPGQGAGELFF.

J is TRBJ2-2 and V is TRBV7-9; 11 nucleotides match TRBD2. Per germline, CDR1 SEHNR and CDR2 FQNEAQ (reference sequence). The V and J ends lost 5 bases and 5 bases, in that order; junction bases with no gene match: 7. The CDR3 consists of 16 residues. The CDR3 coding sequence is TGTGCCAGCAGCCGAGAGGGACTAGCGGTGACCGGGGAGCTGTTTTTT. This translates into CASSREGLAVTGELFF.

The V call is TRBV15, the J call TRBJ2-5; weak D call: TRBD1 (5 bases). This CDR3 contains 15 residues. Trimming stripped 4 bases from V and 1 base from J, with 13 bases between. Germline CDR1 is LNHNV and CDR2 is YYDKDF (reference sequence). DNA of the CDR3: TGTGCCACCAGCACCCTAGACAGATTCCAAGAGACCCAGTACTTC. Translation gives CATSTLDRFQETQYF.